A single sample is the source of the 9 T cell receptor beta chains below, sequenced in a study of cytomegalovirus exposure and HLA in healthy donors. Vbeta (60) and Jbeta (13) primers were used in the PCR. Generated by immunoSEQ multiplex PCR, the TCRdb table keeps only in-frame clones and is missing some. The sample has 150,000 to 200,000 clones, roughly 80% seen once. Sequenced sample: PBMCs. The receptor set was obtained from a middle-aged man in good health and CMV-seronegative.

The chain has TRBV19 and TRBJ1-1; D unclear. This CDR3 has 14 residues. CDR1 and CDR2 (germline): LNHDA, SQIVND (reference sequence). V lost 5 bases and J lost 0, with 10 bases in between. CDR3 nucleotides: TGTGCCAGTAGTCGATACGGAGTGAACACTGAAGCTTTCTTT. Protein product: CASSRYGVNTEAFF.

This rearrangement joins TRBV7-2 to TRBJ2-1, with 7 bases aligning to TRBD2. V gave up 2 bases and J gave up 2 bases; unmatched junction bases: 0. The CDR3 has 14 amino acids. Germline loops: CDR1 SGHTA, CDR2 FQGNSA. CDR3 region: CASSLRGAYNEQFF. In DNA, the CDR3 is TGTGCCAGCAGCTTACGGGGGGCCTACAATGAGCAGTTCTTC.

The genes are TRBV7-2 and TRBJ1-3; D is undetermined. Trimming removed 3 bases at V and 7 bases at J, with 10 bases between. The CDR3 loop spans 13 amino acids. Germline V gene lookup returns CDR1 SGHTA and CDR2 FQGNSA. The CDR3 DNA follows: TGTGCCAGCAGCTTGACACTGCTCAACACCATATATTTT. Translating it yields CASSLTLLNTIYF.

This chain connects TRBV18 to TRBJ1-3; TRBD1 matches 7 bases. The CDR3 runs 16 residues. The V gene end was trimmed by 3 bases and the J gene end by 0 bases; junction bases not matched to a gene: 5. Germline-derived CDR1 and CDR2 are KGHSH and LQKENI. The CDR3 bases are TGTGCCAGCTCACCGTGGGACAGTTCCTCTGGAAACACCATATATTTT. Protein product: CASSPWDSSSGNTIYF.

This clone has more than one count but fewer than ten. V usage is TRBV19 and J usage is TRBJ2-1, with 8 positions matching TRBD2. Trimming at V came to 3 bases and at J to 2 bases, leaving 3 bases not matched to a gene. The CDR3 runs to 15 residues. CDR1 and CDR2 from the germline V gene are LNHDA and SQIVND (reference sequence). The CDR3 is CASSIGRGAYNEQFF. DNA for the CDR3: TGTGCCAGTAGTATTGGGCGGGGGGCCTACAATGAGCAGTTCTTC.

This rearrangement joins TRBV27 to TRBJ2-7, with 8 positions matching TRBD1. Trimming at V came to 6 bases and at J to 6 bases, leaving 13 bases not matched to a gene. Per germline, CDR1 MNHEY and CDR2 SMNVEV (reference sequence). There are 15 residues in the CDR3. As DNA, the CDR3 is TGTGCCAGCAGGCAGGGGGCGCGTGGGGGTTCCGAGCAGTACTTC. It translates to CASRQGARGGSEQYF.

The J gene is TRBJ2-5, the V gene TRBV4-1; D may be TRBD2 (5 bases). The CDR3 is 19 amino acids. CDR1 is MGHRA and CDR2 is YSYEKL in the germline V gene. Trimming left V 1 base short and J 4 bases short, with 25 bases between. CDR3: CASSQVQRTALGSGETQYF. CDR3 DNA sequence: TGCGCCAGCAGCCAAGTACAAAGGACTGCACTCGGCAGTGGAGAGACCCAGTACTTC.

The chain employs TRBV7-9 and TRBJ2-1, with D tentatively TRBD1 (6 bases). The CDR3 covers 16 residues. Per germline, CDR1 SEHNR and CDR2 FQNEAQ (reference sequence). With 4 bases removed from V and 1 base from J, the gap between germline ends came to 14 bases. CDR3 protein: CASSSVQGRSYNEQFF. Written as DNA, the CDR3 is TGTGCCAGCAGCTCAGTACAGGGAAGGTCCTACAATGAGCAGTTCTTC.

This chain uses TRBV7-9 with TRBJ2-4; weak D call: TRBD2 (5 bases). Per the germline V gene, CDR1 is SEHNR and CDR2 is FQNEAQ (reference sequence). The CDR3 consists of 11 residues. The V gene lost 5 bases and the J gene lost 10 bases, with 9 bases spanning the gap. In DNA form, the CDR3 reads TGTGCCAGCAGCCCTCCGGGGATTCAGTACTTC. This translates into CASSPPGIQYF.